The 8 T cell receptor beta chains listed next were all sequenced from one sample in a study of T-cell reconstitution after alpha-beta-depleted transplantation in children. The authors prepared the TCRbeta library with unique molecular identifiers. In TCRdb, the PCR reads were re-called with MiXCR into one record per CDR3 protein. The sample holds about 110,000 distinct CDR3 sequences, 5.5% to 7% seen once. This material consisted of PBMCs, mostly from graft donor cells, taken 360 days after TCRalphabeta/CD19-depleted stem cell transplant. The receptors were sampled from a male patient between 2 and 15 years old who had a stem cell transplant for acute lymphoblastic leukemia, so the T cells may come from the graft donor.

This clonotype was picked up many times. The chain recombines TRBV7-8 with TRBJ2-2, with 8 bases fitting TRBD1. V shed 1 base and J 0 bases; nucleotides not matched to a gene: 1. The CDR3 runs 16 residues. Germline CDR1 and CDR2: SGHVS and FQNEAQ. The CDR3 loop reads CASSLGQGPNTGELFF. The CDR3 coding sequence is TGTGCCAGCAGCTTAGGACAGGGGCCGAACACCGGGGAGCTGTTTTTT.

This clonotype was found a few times. The J gene is TRBJ2-2, the V gene TRBV4-3; D possibly corresponds to TRBD2 (6 bases). The CDR3 sequence is 15 residues long. The germline V gene has CDR1 LGHNA and CDR2 YSLEER. Trimming stripped 6 bases from V and 6 bases from J, with 17 bases between. The CDR3 DNA is TGCGCCAGCAGGTCCGGGACTCGGACCCCCGGGGAGCTGTTTTTT. As protein: CASRSGTRTPGELFF.

This clonotype was picked up many times. This chain uses TRBV28 with TRBJ2-7; D may be TRBD2 (6 bases). Trimming pared 6 bases from V and 11 bases from J, leaving 17 bases between. CDR1 is MDHEN, CDR2 SYDVKM, per germline. The CDR3 is made up of 12 amino acids. CDR3: CASSVRLGQEYF. In DNA, the CDR3 is TGTGCCAGCAGCGTGAGACTAGGTCAGGAGTACTTC.

The CDR3 nucleotides read TGTGCCAGCAGCTTAGGAGGGGGCGGATGGACTGAAGCTTTCTTT. It yields the protein CASSLGGGGWTEAFF. The chain recombines TRBV5-6 with TRBJ1-1; 7 bases fit TRBD1. The CDR3 loop spans 15 amino acids. Germline V gene data show CDR1 as SGHDT and CDR2 as YYEEEE. V lost 2 bases to trimming and J lost 5 bases; unmatched junction nucleotides: 9.

The rearrangement joins TRBV9 to TRBJ2-1; 8 positions agree with TRBD2. The germline CDR1 and CDR2 sequences are SGDLS and YYNGEE. Unmatched junction bases numbered 5, after V lost 0 bases and J lost 12 bases. The CDR3 is 13 amino acids. CDR3 region: CASSVEARGGQFF. CDR3 in DNA: TGTGCCAGCAGCGTAGAAGCTCGGGGGGGGCAGTTCTTC.

The chain combines TRBV7-9 with TRBJ1-2; D not resolved. Per germline, CDR1 SEHNR and CDR2 FQNEAQ (reference sequence). This CDR3 has 12 amino acids. With 0 bases removed from V and 13 bases from J, the gap between germline ends came to 12 bases. The CDR3, as DNA: TGTGCCAGCAGCTTAGCTTTGGCCTCGCCCACCTTC. Its protein product is CASSLALASPTF.

This clonotype was seen a handful of times. The J gene is TRBJ2-1, the V gene TRBV5-6; D gene uncertain. The CDR3 is 14 residues long. The V end was cut by 4 bases, the J end by 8 bases, with 16 bases between. Germline V gives CDR1 SGHDT, CDR2 YYEEEE. The CDR3 is CASSVTPMGDEQFF. CDR3 DNA: TGTGCCAGCAGCGTGACCCCAATGGGCGATGAGCAGTTCTTC.

There are a few counts of this clonotype. The chain carries TRBV15 and TRBJ2-3; 7 nucleotides agree with TRBD2. CDR3 length equals 14 residues. Unmatched junction bases numbered 8, after V lost 8 bases and J lost 3 bases. The V gene's germline CDR1 is LNHNV and CDR2 YYDKDF (reference sequence). The CDR3 DNA is TGTGCCACCCGTCGAAGCGGGAAGACAGATACGCAGTATTTT. Translation gives CATRRSGKTDTQYF.